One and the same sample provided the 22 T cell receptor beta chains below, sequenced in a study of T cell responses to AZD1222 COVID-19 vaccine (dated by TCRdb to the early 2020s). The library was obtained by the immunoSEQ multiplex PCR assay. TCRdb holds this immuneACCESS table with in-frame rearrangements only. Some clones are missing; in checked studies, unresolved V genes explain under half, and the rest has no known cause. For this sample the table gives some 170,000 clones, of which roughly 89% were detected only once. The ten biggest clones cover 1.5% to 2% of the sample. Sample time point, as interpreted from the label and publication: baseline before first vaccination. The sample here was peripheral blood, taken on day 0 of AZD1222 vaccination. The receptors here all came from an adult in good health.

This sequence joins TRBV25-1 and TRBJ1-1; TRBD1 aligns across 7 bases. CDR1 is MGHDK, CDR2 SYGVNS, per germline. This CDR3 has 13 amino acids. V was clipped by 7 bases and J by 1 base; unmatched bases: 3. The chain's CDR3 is CASTWTGNTEAFF. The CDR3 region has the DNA TGTGCCAGCACTTGGACAGGGAACACTGAAGCTTTCTTT.

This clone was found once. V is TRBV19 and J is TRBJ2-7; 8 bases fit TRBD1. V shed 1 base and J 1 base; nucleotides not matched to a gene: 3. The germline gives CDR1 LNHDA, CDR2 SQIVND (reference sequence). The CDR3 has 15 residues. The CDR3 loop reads CASSIVRTGSYEQYF. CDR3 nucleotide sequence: TGTGCCAGTAGTATAGTGAGGACAGGGTCCTACGAGCAGTACTTC.

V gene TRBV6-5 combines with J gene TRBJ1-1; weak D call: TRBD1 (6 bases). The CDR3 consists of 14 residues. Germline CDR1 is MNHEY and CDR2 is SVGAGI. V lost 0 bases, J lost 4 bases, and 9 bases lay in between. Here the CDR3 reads CASSYSGGPTEAFF. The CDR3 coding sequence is TGTGCCAGCAGTTACTCAGGGGGACCCACTGAAGCTTTCTTT.

The CDR3 DNA sequence: TGTGCCAGCAGCTCGCCATTTAACACCGGGGAGCTGTTTTTT. Amino acid sequence: CASSSPFNTGELFF. The chain recombines TRBV7-6 with TRBJ2-2; D ambiguous. Between the trimmed V and J ends, which lost 4 bases and 2 bases, there was a span of 8 bases. CDR1 is SGHVS and CDR2 is FNYEAQ in the germline V gene. The CDR3 is 14 residues long. The variable domain in full, with the rest retrieved from reference TRBV7-6 and TRBJ2-2, is GAGVSQSPRYKVTKRGQDVALRCDPISGHVSLYWYRQALGQGPEFLTYFNYEAQQDKSGLPNDRFSAERPEGSISTLTIQRTEQRDSAMYRCASSSPFNTGELFFGEGSRLTVL.

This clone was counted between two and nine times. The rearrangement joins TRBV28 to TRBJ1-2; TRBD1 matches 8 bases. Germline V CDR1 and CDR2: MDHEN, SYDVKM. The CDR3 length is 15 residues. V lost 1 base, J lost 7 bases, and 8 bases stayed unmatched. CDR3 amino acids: CASSLSFSGGGGYTF. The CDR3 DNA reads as TGTGCCAGCAGTTTATCGTTTTCAGGGGGCGGTGGCTACACCTTC.

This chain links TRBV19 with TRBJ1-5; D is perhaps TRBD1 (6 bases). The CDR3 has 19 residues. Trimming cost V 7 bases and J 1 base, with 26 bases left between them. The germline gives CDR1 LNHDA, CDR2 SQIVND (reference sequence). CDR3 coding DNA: TGTGCCAGTACCAATAGGGGGGCAGGGGTCGGAGGGAGCAATCAGCCCCAGCATTTT. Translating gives CASTNRGAGVGGSNQPQHF.

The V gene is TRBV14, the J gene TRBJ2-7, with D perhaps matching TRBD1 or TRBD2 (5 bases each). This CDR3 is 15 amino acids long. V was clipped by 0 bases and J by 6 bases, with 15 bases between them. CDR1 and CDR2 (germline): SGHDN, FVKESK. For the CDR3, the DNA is TGTGCCAGCAGCCAAGAGTTAACCGGGGCGCGCGAGCAGTACTTC. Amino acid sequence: CASSQELTGAREQYF. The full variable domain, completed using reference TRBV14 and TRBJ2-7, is EAGVTQFPSHSVIEKGQTVTLRCDPISGHDNLYWYRRVMGKEIKFLLHFVKESKQDESGMPNNRFLAERTGGTYSTLKVQPAELEDSGVYFCASSQELTGAREQYFGPGTRLTVT.

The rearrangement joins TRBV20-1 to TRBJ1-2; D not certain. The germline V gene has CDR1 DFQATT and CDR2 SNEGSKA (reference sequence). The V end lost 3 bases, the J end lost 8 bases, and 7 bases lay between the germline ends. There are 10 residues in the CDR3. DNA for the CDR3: TGCAGTGCTAGTGTAGGAGGCTACACCTTC. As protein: CSASVGGYTF.

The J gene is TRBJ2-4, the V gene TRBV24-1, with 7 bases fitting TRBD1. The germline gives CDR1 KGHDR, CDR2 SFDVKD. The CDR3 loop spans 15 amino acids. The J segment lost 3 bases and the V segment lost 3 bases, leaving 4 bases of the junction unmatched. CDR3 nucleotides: TGTGCCACCAGTGATCCGCAGGGGGACAAAAACATTCAGTACTTC. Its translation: CATSDPQGDKNIQYF.

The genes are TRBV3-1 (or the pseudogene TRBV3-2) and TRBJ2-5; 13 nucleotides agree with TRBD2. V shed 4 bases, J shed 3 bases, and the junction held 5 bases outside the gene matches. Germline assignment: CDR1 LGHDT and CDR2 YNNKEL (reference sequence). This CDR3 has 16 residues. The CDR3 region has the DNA TGTGCCAGCAGCCGCACTAGCGGGGGGGAGAAAGAGACCCAGTACTTC. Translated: CASSRTSGGEKETQYF.

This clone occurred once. Here the CDR3 DNA reads TGTGCCAGCAGCTCCAGGGCCGGGGAGCTGTTTTTT. It codes for CASSSRAGELFF. The chain couples TRBV7-6 to TRBJ2-2, with D possibly matching TRBD1 (5 bases). The CDR3 extends over 12 amino acids. Trimming shortened V by 4 bases and J by 6 bases, and 6 bases separated the two germline ends. Germline V gene sequence: CDR1 SGHVS, CDR2 FNYEAQ.

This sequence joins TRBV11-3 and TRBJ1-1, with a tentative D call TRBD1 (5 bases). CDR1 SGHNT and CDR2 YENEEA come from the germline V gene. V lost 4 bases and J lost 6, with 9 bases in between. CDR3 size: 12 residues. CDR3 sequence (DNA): TGTGCCAGCAGCTCCGAGGGGTCTGAAGCTTTCTTT. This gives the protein CASSSEGSEAFF. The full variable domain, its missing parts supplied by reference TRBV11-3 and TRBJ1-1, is EAGVVQSPRYKIIEKKQPVAFWCNPISGHNTLYWYLQNLGQGPELLIRYENEEAVDDSQLPKDRFSAERLKGVDSTLKIQPAELGDSAVYLCASSSEGSEAFFGQGTRLTVV.

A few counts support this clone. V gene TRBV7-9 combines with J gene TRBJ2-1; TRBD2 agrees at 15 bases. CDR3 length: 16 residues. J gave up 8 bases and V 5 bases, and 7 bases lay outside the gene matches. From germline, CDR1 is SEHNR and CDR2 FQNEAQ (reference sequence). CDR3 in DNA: TGTGCCAGCAGCCCCGCCGGGACTAGCGGGGGGTATGAGCAGTTCTTC. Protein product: CASSPAGTSGGYEQFF.

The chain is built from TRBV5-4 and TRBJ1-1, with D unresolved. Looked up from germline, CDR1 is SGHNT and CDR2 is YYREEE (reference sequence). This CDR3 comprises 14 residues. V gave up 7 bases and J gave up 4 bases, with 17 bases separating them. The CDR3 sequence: CASSPRREATEAFF. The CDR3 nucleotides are TGTGCCAGCTCTCCACGGAGGGAGGCCACTGAAGCTTTCTTT.

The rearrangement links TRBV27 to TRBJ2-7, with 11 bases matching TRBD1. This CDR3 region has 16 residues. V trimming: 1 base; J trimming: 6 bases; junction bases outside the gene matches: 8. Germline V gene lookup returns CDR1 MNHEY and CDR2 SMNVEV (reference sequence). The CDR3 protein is CASSLLGTGGSGEQYV. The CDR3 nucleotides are TGTGCCAGCAGTTTATTGGGGACAGGGGGATCGGGCGAGCAGTACGTC.

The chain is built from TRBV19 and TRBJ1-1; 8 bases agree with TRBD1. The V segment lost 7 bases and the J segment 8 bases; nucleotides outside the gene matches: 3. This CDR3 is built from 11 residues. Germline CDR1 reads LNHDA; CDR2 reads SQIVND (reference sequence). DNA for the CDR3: TGTGCCAGTAAAACAGGGGGAGAAGCTTTCTTT. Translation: CASKTGGEAFF.

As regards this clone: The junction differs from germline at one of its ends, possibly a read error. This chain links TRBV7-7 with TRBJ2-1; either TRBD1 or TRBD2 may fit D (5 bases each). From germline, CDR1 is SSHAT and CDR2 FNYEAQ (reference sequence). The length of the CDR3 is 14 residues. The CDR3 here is CASSLAWGSNEQFF. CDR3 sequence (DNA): TGTGCTAGCAGCTTAGCGTGGGGGAGCAATGAGCAGTTCTTC.

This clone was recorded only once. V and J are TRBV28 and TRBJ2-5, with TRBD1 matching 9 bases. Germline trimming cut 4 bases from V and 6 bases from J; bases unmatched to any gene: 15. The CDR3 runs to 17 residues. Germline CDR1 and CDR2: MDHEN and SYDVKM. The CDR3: CASSSPGTGSITKTQYF. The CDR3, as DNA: TGTGCCAGCAGTTCCCCCGGGACAGGGAGCATCACGAAGACCCAGTACTTC.

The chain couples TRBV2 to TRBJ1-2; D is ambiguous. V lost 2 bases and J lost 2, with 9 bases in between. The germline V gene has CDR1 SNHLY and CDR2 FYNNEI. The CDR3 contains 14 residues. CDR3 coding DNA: TGTGCCAGCAGTGAACGGGAACAGAACTATGGCTACACCTTC. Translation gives CASSEREQNYGYTF.

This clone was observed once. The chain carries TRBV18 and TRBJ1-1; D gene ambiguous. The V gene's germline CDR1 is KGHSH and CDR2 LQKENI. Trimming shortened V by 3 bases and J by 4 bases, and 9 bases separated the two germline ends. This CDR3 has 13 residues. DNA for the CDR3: TGTGCCAGCTCACCCGGCGTATCCACTGAAGCTTTCTTT. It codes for CASSPGVSTEAFF.

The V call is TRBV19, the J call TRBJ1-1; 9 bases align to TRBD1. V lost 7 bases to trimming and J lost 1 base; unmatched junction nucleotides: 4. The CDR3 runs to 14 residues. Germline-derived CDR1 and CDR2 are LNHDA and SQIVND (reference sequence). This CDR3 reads CASNGQGTNTEAFF. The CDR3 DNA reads TGTGCCAGTAACGGACAGGGGACGAACACTGAAGCTTTCTTT. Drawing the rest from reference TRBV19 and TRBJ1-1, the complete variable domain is DGGITQSPKYLFRKEGQNVTLSCEQNLNHDAMYWYRQDPGQGLRLIYYSQIVNDFQKGDIAEGYSVSREKKESFPLTVTSAQKNPTAFYLCASNGQGTNTEAFFGQGTRLTVV.

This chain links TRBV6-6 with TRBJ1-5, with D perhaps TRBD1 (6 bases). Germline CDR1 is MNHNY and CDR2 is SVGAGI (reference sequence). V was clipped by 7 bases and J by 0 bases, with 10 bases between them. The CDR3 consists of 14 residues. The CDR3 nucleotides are TGTGCCAGCAATACAGGGTATAGCAATCAGCCCCAGCATTTT. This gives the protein CASNTGYSNQPQHF.